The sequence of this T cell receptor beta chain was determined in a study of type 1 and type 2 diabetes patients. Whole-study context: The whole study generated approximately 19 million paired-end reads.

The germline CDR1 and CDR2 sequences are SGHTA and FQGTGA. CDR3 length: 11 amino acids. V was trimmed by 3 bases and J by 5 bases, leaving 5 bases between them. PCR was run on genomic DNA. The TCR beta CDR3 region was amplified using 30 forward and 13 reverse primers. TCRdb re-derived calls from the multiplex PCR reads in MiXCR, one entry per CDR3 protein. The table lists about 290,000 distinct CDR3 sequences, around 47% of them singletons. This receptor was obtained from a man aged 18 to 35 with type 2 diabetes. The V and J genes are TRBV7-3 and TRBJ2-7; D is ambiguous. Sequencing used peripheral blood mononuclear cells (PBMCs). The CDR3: CASSFTNEQYF. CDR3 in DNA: TGTGCCAGCAGCTTTACGAACGAGCAGTACTTC. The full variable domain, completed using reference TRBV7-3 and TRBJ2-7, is GAGVSQTPSNKVTEKGKYVELRCDPISGHTALYWYRQSLGQGPEFLIYFQGTGAADDSGLPNDRFFAVRPEGSVSTLKIQRTERGDSAVYLCASSFTNEQYFGPGTRLTVT.